The 4 T cell receptor beta chains below all came from one sample that was sequenced in a study of T-cell memory formation after mild COVID-19 (dated by TCRdb to the early 2020s). The library was produced with 5' RACE. The instrument given in TCRdb is Illumina NovaSeq 6000. Clones were called with MiXCR by TCRdb after fastp trimmed the public reads at Q25, and only in-frame beta chains were retained. Duplicate CDR3 protein sequences are folded into a single record with the most common DNA and genes. The sample table shows under 450,000 distinct CDR3 sequences, and 13% to 15% are seen once. Around a fifth of the sample is taken by the ten largest. Specimen: PBMCs or a T cell subset sorted from them (not recorded which). These receptors came from a man in his late teens or twenties who had mild COVID-19 (a few samples of this study predate the infection). The sample titles of this study are shuffled in the database, so cell type and time point are left out; the donor was told from shared clones.

As regards this clonotype: The germline gene is not matched at one end of the junction; a read error may be the cause. The chain carries TRBV7-2 and TRBJ1-1, with D tentatively TRBD1 (5 bases). This CDR3 has 12 residues. CDR1 and CDR2 (germline): SGHTA, FQGNSA. CDR3 amino acids: CASSRTGQVFDF. The CDR3, as DNA: TGTGCCAGCAGCAGAACCGGACAAGTTTTTGACTTT.

This clonotype appeared many times. The genes are TRBV2 and TRBJ2-4; tentatively, D is TRBD1 (5 bases). V lost 6 bases to trimming and J lost 1 base, with 13 bases between them. This CDR3 spans 15 amino acids. CDR1 and CDR2 from the germline V gene are SNHLY and FYNNEI. As DNA, the CDR3 is TGTGCCAGCAGAGTCCAGGGCGACGCCAAAAACATTCAGTACTTC. Translated: CASRVQGDAKNIQYF.

The V call is TRBV14, the J call TRBJ2-3, with D tentatively TRBD2 (6 bases). The CDR3 spans 14 residues. Germline CDR1 reads SGHDN; CDR2 reads FVKESK. V shed 0 bases and J shed 4 bases, with 8 bases lying between them. For the CDR3, the DNA is TGTGCCAGCAGCCAAGACGGCGGGGCAGATACGCAGTATTTT. Its protein product is CASSQDGGADTQYF. The entire variable domain, with the rest obtained from reference TRBV14 and TRBJ2-3, is as follows: EAGVTQFPSHSVIEKGQTVTLRCDPISGHDNLYWYRRVMGKEIKFLLHFVKESKQDESGMPNNRFLAERTGGTYSTLKVQPAELEDSGVYFCASSQDGGADTQYFGPGTRLTVL.

This clonotype came up many times. This rearrangement joins TRBV5-1 to TRBJ2-5, with 7 bases that match TRBD2. The CDR3 is 14 residues long. The germline V gene encodes CDR1 SGHRS and CDR2 YFSETQ. J was trimmed by 5 bases and V by 0 bases; bases with no gene match: 4. CDR3 protein: CASSLGLAGETQYF. CDR3 coding DNA: TGCGCCAGCAGCTTGGGACTAGCCGGCGAGACCCAGTACTTC.